This T cell receptor beta chain was captured by sequencing in a study of CD8 T cells in Susac syndrome. Study-wide points: TCR sequencing and HLA analysis covered a relatively small number of individuals.

The study sequenced TCR beta in blood CD8+ and CD4+ T cells. As to this clonotype: The antigen remains undetermined.

Deletions cut 0 bases from V and 5 bases from J, with 14 bases between. The germline V gene encodes CDR1 SGHKS and CDR2 YYEKEE (reference sequence). CDR3 length: 15 amino acids. RNA in amounts of roughly 0.5 to 1 ug was reverse transcribed with random hexamers. TCRdb called the immunoSEQ multiplex PCR reads again in MiXCR, with one record for every CDR3 protein. Of tens of thousands of distinct CDR3 sequences in the sample, 93% were seen once. This receptor was obtained from a human donor with Susac syndrome. The sequencing sample was made of CD4+ T cells from PBMCs. This chain uses TRBV5-5 with TRBJ1-1, with D possibly matching TRBD1 (6 bases). CDR3 residues: CASSLAGAGTTEAFF. CDR3 coding DNA: TGTGCCAGCAGCTTGGCGGGGGCGGGGACGACTGAAGCTTTCTTT.